These 20 T cell receptor beta chains share one sample of origin, sequenced in a study of blood T cell repertoires in COVID-19. The protocol was immunoSEQ multiplex PCR, while the TCRdb copy is restricted to in-frame clones and leaves out a portion. The sample carries roughly 380,000 clones, 81% recorded once. The source material was peripheral blood. The receptors here all came from a human donor with acute or convalescent COVID-19. The donor label of this sample is uncertain.

The rearrangement joins TRBV19 to TRBJ1-5; D might be TRBD1 (5 bases). The ends were cut back, 5 bases at V and 2 bases at J, with 13 bases in the middle. CDR1 and CDR2 (germline): LNHDA, SQIVND (reference sequence). This CDR3 comprises 15 residues. CDR3 sequence: CASSPGGGRNQPQHF. For the CDR3, the DNA is TGTGCCAGTAGTCCCGGGGGGGGTCGCAATCAGCCCCAGCATTTT. The entire variable domain, with the rest obtained from reference TRBV19 and TRBJ1-5, is as follows: DGGITQSPKYLFRKEGQNVTLSCEQNLNHDAMYWYRQDPGQGLRLIYYSQIVNDFQKGDIAEGYSVSREKKESFPLTVTSAQKNPTAFYLCASSPGGGRNQPQHFGDGTRLSIL.

In this sample, this clone turned up a few times. This chain uses TRBV20-1 with TRBJ1-5; 8 bases are a match to TRBD1. The CDR3 is 15 amino acids. Germline-derived CDR1 and CDR2 are DFQATT and SNEGSKA (reference sequence). Trimming took 3 bases from V and 1 from J; bases not matched to a gene: 5. CDR3 DNA: TGCAGTGCTAGTAAGAGGGACAGGAGCAATCAGCCCCAGCATTTT. Translated: CSASKRDRSNQPQHF.

The sample holds a few counts of this clone. The V gene is TRBV9, the J gene TRBJ1-4; D not resolved. V lost 0 bases, J lost 3 bases, and 15 bases lay in between. The germline V gene encodes CDR1 SGDLS and CDR2 YYNGEE. This CDR3 region has 17 residues. The CDR3: CASSVARGGAANEKLFF. The CDR3 nucleotides read TGTGCCAGCAGCGTAGCCAGAGGTGGAGCGGCTAATGAAAAACTGTTTTTT.

V gene TRBV18 combines with J gene TRBJ2-7, with D possibly matching TRBD1 (5 bases). The CDR3 totals 15 residues. Looked up from germline, CDR1 is KGHSH and CDR2 is LQKENI. Trimming shortened V by 6 bases and J by 1 base, and 16 bases separated the two germline ends. The CDR3 DNA sequence: TGTGCCAGCTCGATCGACAGCCTGCCTTCCTACGAGCAGTACTTC. This translates into CASSIDSLPSYEQYF.

CDR3 amino acids: CATSDLQVPGELFF. The CDR3 coding sequence is TGTGCCACCAGTGATTTGCAGGTCCCCGGGGAGCTGTTTTTT. The V call is TRBV24-1, the J call TRBJ2-2; unclear D gene. Germline V lookup: CDR1 KGHDR, CDR2 SFDVKD. This CDR3 has 14 amino acids. Trimming cost V 0 bases and J 6 bases, with 7 bases left between them.

The V gene is TRBV28, the J gene TRBJ2-5; D ambiguous. Trimming took 6 bases from V and 2 from J, leaving 4 bases between them. CDR1 and CDR2 (germline): MDHEN, SYDVKM. The CDR3 is 11 amino acids. The CDR3 loop reads CASRRQETQYF. CDR3 coding DNA: TGTGCCAGCAGGCGACAAGAGACCCAGTACTTC.

The chain recombines TRBV5-4 with TRBJ2-1, with D perhaps matching TRBD1 (6 bases). Trimming cost V 4 bases and J 9 bases, with 17 bases left between them. The CDR3 has 14 amino acids. CDR1 is SGHNT, CDR2 YYREEE, per germline (reference sequence). CDR3 sequence reads: CASSLRTAVPEQFF. As DNA, the CDR3 is TGTGCCAGCAGCCTACGGACAGCAGTCCCTGAGCAGTTCTTC.

The chain is built from TRBV29-1 and TRBJ2-1; 8 nucleotides align to TRBD2. The CDR3 is 14 residues long. With 4 bases clipped from V and 7 bases from J, the junction kept 9 bases outside the gene matches. The V gene's germline CDR1 is SQVTM and CDR2 ANQGSEA. This CDR3 reads CSVARLAGWNEQFF. The CDR3 DNA is TGCAGCGTTGCAAGGCTAGCGGGTTGGAATGAGCAGTTCTTC.

The chain has TRBV6-5 and TRBJ1-2; D possibly corresponds to TRBD1 (5 bases). The V end lost 0 bases, the J end lost 0 bases, and 11 bases lay between the germline ends. The germline V gene encodes CDR1 MNHEY and CDR2 SVGAGI. The CDR3 runs to 16 residues. Written as DNA, the CDR3 is TGTGCCAGCAGTTACTCGACGGGGGGGACTAACTATGGCTACACCTTC. Translating gives CASSYSTGGTNYGYTF.

The chain uses TRBV10-3 and TRBJ1-5, with TRBD1 matching 7 bases. V lost 3 bases, J lost 5 bases, and 1 base stayed unmatched. The CDR3 has 13 residues. Germline loops: CDR1 ENHRY, CDR2 SYGVKD. CDR3 bases: TGTGCCATCAGTGAAGGGGGCTATCAGCCCCAGCATTTT. The encoded protein is CAISEGGYQPQHF.

The chain uses TRBV7-2 and TRBJ1-1; D may be TRBD1 (6 bases). V lost 1 base and J 3 bases, leaving 15 bases between the germline ends. The CDR3 consists of 16 residues. Germline-derived CDR1 and CDR2 are SGHTA and FQGNSA. CDR3 nucleotides: TGTGCCAGCAGCTTAGGTCGGTCACAGGGAGACACTGAAGCTTTCTTT. It codes for CASSLGRSQGDTEAFF.

The rearrangement joins TRBV6-2 or TRBV6-3 to TRBJ1-6; D remains unclear. The V and J ends lost 6 bases and 0 bases respectively, with 12 bases between them. CDR1 and CDR2 from the germline V gene are MNHEY and SVGEGT. This CDR3 contains 16 residues. The CDR3 DNA sequence: TGTGCCAGCAGCAAAACACCCAGCTCCTATAATTCACCCCTCCACTTT. This gives the protein CASSKTPSSYNSPLHF.

The chain is built from TRBV5-1 and TRBJ1-1; D not certain. Deletions cut 1 base from V and 4 bases from J, with 8 bases between. Germline loops: CDR1 SGHRS, CDR2 YFSETQ. The CDR3 spans 13 residues. DNA for the CDR3: TGCGCCAGCAGCTTGCTGGGCAGCACTGAAGCTTTCTTT. Translating gives CASSLLGSTEAFF.

The chain links TRBV30 to TRBJ1-1, with D possibly being TRBD1 (6 bases). Trimming removed 3 bases from V and 1 base from J, with 12 bases in between. Germline CDR1 and CDR2: GTSNPN and SVGIG (reference sequence). This CDR3 contains 14 residues. The DNA of the CDR3 is TGTGCCTGGAGGACTGGACAGAAGAACACTGAAGCTTTCTTT. Amino acid sequence: CAWRTGQKNTEAFF.

This clone was seen repeatedly, ten times or more. This rearrangement joins TRBV28 to TRBJ2-5; 9 bases align to TRBD1. Trimming at V came to 6 bases and at J to 5 bases, leaving 10 bases not matched to a gene. Germline V gives CDR1 MDHEN, CDR2 SYDVKM. This CDR3 is built from 15 residues. Here the CDR3 DNA reads TGTGCCAGCAGCCGGACAGGGGCATATAAGGAGACCCAGTACTTC. This gives the protein CASSRTGAYKETQYF.

The gene calls are TRBV7-8 and TRBJ2-1; 9 nucleotides line up with TRBD2. Germline CDR1 reads SGHVS; CDR2 reads FQNEAQ. V trimming: 6 bases; J trimming: 3 bases; junction bases outside the gene matches: 6. The CDR3 loop spans 15 amino acids. The CDR3 DNA reads TGTGCCAGCAGAGAGACTAGCGGAGACTACAATGAGCAGTTCTTC. Amino acids: CASRETSGDYNEQFF.

The chain has TRBV5-4 and TRBJ2-2, with a tentative D call TRBD2 (5 bases). CDR1 is SGHNT, CDR2 YYREEE, per germline (reference sequence). With 0 bases removed from V and 4 bases from J, the gap between germline ends came to 7 bases. The CDR3 has 14 residues. CDR3 DNA: TGTGCCAGCAGCTTGGCCCGGGGCACCGGGGAGCTGTTTTTT. This codes for CASSLARGTGELFF.

The chain recombines TRBV3-1 (or the pseudogene TRBV3-2) with TRBJ2-7; D is perhaps TRBD2 (7 bases). The CDR3 runs 17 residues. Germline values: CDR1 LGHDT, CDR2 YNNKEL (reference sequence). Trimming pared 0 bases from V and 2 bases from J, leaving 17 bases between. CDR3 bases: TGTGCCAGCAGCCAAGATTGGGGGGGCGGGATCGCCTACGAGCAGTACTTC. Protein: CASSQDWGGGIAYEQYF.

J is TRBJ1-5 and V is TRBV11-1; D is perhaps TRBD1 (5 bases). Germline lookup yields CDR1 SGHAT and CDR2 FQDESV (reference sequence). Trimming pared 3 bases from V and 4 bases from J, leaving 13 bases between. This CDR3 has 15 residues. CDR3 nucleotides: TGTGCCAGCAGCTTTGACGGGACTCGGAATCAGCCCCAGCATTTT. This translates into CASSFDGTRNQPQHF.

This clone was seen once. The genes are TRBV4-2 and TRBJ2-7, with TRBD1 as a possible D gene (5 bases). This CDR3 region has 12 residues. Trimming took 4 bases from V and 4 from J, leaving 8 bases between them. Looked up from germline, CDR1 is LGHNA and CDR2 is YNFKEQ. The CDR3 is CASSPDRYEQYF. Written as DNA, the CDR3 is TGTGCCAGCAGCCCAGACAGATACGAGCAGTACTTC.